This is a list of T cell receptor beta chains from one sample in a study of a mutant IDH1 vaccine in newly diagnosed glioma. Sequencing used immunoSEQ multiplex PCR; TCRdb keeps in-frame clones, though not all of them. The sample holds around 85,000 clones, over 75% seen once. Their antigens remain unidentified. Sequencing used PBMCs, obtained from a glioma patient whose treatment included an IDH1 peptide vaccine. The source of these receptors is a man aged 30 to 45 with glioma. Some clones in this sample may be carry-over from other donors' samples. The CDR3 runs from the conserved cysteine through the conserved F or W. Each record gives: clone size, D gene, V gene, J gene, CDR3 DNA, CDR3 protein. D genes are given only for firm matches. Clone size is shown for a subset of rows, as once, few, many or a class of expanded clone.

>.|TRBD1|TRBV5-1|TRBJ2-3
TGCGCCAGCAGCTTGTCCACACCGGGACAGGGGTTGGGGGCGCAGTATTTT
CASSLSTPGQGLGAQYF
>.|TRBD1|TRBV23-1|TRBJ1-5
TGCGCCAGCAGTCAAATACTCAGACAGGGAGAGCTATCACGGAGCAATCAGCCCCAGCATTTT
CASSQILRQGELSRSNQPQHF
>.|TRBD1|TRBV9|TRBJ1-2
TGTGCCAGCAGTGGCTGGGAGGGGGCGGCTGGCTACACCTTC
CASSGWEGAAGYTF
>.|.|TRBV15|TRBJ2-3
TGTGCCGCCAGCCGTGGACTGACCACAGATACGCAGTATTTT
CAASRGLTTDTQYF
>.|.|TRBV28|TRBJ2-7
TGTGCCAGCAGTTTATTTACGGGGGTTGGACACGAGCAGTACTTC
CASSLFTGVGHEQYF
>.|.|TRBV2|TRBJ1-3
TGTGCCAGCAGTAGCTTAGGGCACTCCTCTGGAAACACCATATATTTT
CASSSLGHSSGNTIYF
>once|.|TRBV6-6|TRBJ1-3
TGTGCCAGCCTCTCAGGACAGTCTGGAAACACCATATATTTT
CASLSGQSGNTIYF
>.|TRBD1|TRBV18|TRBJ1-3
TGTGCCAGCTCACCCGGACAGGGGGGGCGAAACACCATATATTTT
CASSPGQGGRNTIYF
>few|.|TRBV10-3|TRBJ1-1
TGTGCCATCATGGGGGCTTTTAACACTGAAGCTTTCTTT
CAIMGAFNTEAFF
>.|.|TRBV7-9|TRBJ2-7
TGTGCCAGCAGCTTAGATGGAACAGCCTCCTACGAGCAGTACTTC
CASSLDGTASYEQYF
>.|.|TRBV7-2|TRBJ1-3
TGTGCCAGCACTACCGGGACGGGCCTTGGAAACACCATATATTTT
CASTTGTGLGNTIYF
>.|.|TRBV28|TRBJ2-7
TGTGCCAGCAGGCCCACAGGGCTTCGGGAGCAGTACTTC
CASRPTGLREQYF
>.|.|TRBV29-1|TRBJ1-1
TGCAGCGTTGGGTCGGCAGGGATGAGCACTGAAGCTTTCTTT
CSVGSAGMSTEAFF
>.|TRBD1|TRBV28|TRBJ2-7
TGTGCCAGCAGTGGACAGGGGAACACCTACGAGCAGTACTTC
CASSGQGNTYEQYF
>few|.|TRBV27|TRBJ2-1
TGTGCCAGCAGTTTGGGAGTAAACAATGAGCAGTTCTTC
CASSLGVNNEQFF
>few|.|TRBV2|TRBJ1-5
TGTGCCAGCAGTGCGGGAGCTAGCCGGAATCAGCCCCAGCATTTT
CASSAGASRNQPQHF
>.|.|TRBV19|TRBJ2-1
TGTGCCAGTAGTATTCCGGGACCCCTCTACAATGAGCAGTTCTTC
CASSIPGPLYNEQFF
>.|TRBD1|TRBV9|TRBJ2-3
TGTGCCAGCAGCGTAGCCCATGGACAGGGTAGGACAGATACGCAGTATTTT
CASSVAHGQGRTDTQYF
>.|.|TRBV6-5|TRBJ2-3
TGTGCCAGCAAGATGGGACATTCTAGCACAGATACGCAGTATTTT
CASKMGHSSTDTQYF
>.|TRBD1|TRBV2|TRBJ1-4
TGTGCCAGCAGTACGGACAGGAATGAAAAACTGTTTTTT
CASSTDRNEKLFF
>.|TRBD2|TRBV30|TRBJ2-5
TGTGCCTGCTCATCCGGGACTAGCGGGGGAGAAGAGACCCAGTACTTC
CACSSGTSGGEETQYF
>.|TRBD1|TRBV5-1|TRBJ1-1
TGCGCCAGCAGCATAGACAGGGCTGGCCCGGACACTGAAGCTTTCTTT
CASSIDRAGPDTEAFF
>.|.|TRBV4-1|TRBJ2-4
TGCGCCAGCAGCCAAGTTTTACAGGGCAACGGAAACATTCAGTACTTC
CASSQVLQGNGNIQYF
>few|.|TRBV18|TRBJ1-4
TGTGCCAGCTCACCACAGATAGACGAAAAACTGTTTTTT
CASSPQIDEKLFF
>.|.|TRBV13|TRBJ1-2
TGTGCCAGCAGCTTAGGGGACAGATTCTATGGCTACACCTTC
CASSLGDRFYGYTF
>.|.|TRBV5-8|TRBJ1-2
TGTGCCTCCTACCGTGGACAGATTAACTATGGCTACACCTTC
CASYRGQINYGYTF
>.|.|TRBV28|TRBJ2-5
TGTGCCAGCAGCCGAAGAGCGTGGGAGACCCAGTACTTC
CASSRRAWETQYF
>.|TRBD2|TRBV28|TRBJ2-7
TGTGCCAGCACCTTACTAAGAGCGGGAGACGGTGCCGAGCAGTACTTC
CASTLLRAGDGAEQYF
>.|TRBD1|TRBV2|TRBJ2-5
TGTGCCAGCTTAAGGGACAGGGAAGAGACCCAGTACTTC
CASLRDREETQYF
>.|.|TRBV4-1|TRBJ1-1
TGCGCCAGCAGCCCGACACAGGGACTGGCTGAAGCTTTCTTT
CASSPTQGLAEAFF
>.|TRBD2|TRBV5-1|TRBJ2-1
TGCGCCAGCAGCTCGCCCCTAGCGGGGGGGCTAAACTCCTACAATGAGCAGTTCTTC
CASSSPLAGGLNSYNEQFF
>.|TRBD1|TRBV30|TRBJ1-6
TGTGCCTGGAGTGTACACAGGGGCAAATATAGCTCCTATAATTCACCCCTCCACTTT
CAWSVHRGKYSSYNSPLHF
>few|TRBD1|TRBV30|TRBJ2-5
TGTGCCTGGAGTGAAGGGACAGGGAGGAGGCAAGAGACCCAGTACTTC
CAWSEGTGRRQETQYF
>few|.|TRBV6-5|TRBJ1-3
TGTGCCAGCAGTCCCACATTCGACTCTGGAAACACCATATATTTT
CASSPTFDSGNTIYF
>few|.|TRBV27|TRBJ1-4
TGTGCCAGCAGTTTTTTAGCCCCCCGGGAACTGTTTTTT
CASSFLAPRELFF
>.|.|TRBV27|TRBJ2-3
TGTGCCAGCAGTTTTTCGGGTGTTAGGCAGTATTTT
CASSFSGVRQYF